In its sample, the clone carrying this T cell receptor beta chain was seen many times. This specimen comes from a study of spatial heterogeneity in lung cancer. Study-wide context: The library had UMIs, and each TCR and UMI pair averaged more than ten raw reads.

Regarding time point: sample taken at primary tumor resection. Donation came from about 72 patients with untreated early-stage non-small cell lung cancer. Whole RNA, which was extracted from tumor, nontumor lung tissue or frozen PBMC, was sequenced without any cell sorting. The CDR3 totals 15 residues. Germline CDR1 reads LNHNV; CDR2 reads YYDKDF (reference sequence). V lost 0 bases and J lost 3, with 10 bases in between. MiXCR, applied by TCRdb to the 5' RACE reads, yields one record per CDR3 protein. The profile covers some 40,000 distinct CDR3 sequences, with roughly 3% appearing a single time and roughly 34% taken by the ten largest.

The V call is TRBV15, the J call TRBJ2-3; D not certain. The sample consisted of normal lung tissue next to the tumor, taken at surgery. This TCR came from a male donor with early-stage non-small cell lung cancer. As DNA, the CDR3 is TGTGCCACCAGCAGAGATAATGCCGGGACAGATACGCAGTATTTT. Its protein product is CATSRDNAGTDTQYF.